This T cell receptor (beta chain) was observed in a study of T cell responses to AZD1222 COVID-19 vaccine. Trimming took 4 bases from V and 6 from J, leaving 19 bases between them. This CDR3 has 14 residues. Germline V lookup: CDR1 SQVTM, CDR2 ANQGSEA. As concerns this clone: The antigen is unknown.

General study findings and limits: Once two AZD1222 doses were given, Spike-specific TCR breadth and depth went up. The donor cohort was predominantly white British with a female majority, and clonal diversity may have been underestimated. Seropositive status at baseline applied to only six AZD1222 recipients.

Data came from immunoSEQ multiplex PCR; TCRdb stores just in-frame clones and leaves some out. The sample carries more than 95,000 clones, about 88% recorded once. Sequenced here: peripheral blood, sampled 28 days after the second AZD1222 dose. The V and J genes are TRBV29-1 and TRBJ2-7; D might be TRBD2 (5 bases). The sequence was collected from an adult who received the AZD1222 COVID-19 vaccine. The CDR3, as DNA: TGCAGCGTTGTTGATATGGAGGCTTGGGCCGAGCAGTACTTC. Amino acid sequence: CSVVDMEAWAEQYF.